The present T cell receptor (beta chain) was sequenced within a study of control samples from healthy donors and cancer patients. The germline V and J ends were trimmed by 1 base and 0 bases, with 13 bases remaining between them. The CDR3 sequence is 16 residues long. CDR1 and CDR2 (germline): MNHNY, SVGAGI (reference sequence). Repertoires were generated with immunoSEQ multiplex PCR, while TCRdb's copy carries only in-frame clones and drops some. The sample lists around 51,000 clones, 85% to 90% occurring once. Source material: PBMCs. This sequence was found in a middle-aged man with head and neck cancer. The chain uses TRBV6-6 and TRBJ2-7; D is undetermined. The DNA for the CDR3 is TGTGCCAGCAGTTACTTTACTAAGGCCAGCTCCTACGAGCAGTACTTC. Its protein product is CASSYFTKASSYEQYF.